Below are 28 T cell receptor beta chains sequenced from a single sample in a study of spatial heterogeneity in lung cancer. Their specific antigens are unknown. Whole-study results and caveats: Tumor mutation count correlated with how many alpha and beta TCRs expanded intratumorally.

Indicated time point: sample taken at primary tumor resection. TCRdb re-analysed the 5' RACE reads in MiXCR, keeping a single row per CDR3 protein. The top ten clones hold approximately 15% of a sample with around 6,000 distinct CDR3 sequences, roughly a sixth of them seen once. The sequenced sample was lung tumor tissue, obtained at surgery. These receptors were collected from a male donor with early-stage non-small cell lung cancer.

This clonotype counts as medium-sized. The V gene is TRBV7-2, the J gene TRBJ2-3; 8 nucleotides line up with TRBD1. CDR1 is SGHTA and CDR2 is FQGNSA in the germline V gene. With 5 bases clipped from V and 4 bases from J, the junction kept 5 bases outside the gene matches. This CDR3 spans 14 amino acids. CDR3 loop: CASSLDRAADTQYF. CDR3 bases: TGTGCCAGCAGCCTGGACAGGGCGGCAGATACGCAGTATTTT.

V is TRBV7-4 and J is TRBJ1-2, with TRBD1 as a possible D gene (6 bases). The CDR3 is 17 amino acids. CDR1 and CDR2 (germline): SGHVT, SQSDAQ. The germline V and J ends were trimmed by 5 bases and 4 bases, with 23 bases remaining between them. The CDR3 is CASSPNLRQAALYGYTF. The DNA of the CDR3 is TGTGCCAGCAGCCCCAACCTCCGACAGGCGGCCCTCTATGGCTACACCTTC.

This clonotype has at least ten counts. The chain is built from TRBV27 and TRBJ2-1; D gene ambiguous. The germline V gene encodes CDR1 MNHEY and CDR2 SMNVEV (reference sequence). Trimming removed 0 bases from V and 7 bases from J, with 10 bases in between. The CDR3 is 14 residues long. CDR3 coding DNA: TGTGCCAGCAGTTTATCTGGTTTCCCTAATGAGCAGTTCTTC. It yields the protein CASSLSGFPNEQFF.

This clonotype was detected ten times or more. The chain recombines TRBV6-1 with TRBJ2-7; 7 nucleotides align to TRBD1. CDR1 is MNHNS, CDR2 SASEGT, per germline. The CDR3 is 13 residues long. The V gene end was trimmed by 4 bases and the J gene end by 2 bases; junction bases not matched to a gene: 2. The CDR3 nucleotides read TGTGCCAGCAGTGGGACAGGCCCCTACGAGCAGTACTTC. This codes for CASSGTGPYEQYF.

This clonotype is medium-sized within its sample. The DNA for the CDR3 is TGTGCCAGCAGCCCCAGCGGGGGGAGCACAGATACGCAGTATTTT. Protein product: CASSPSGGSTDTQYF. The J gene is TRBJ2-3, the V gene TRBV7-6; 9 bases match TRBD2. The CDR3 loop spans 15 amino acids. Trimming at V came to 5 bases and at J to 0 bases, leaving 3 bases not matched to a gene. CDR1 and CDR2 from the germline V gene are SGHVS and FNYEAQ.

This clonotype was picked up many times. The chain employs TRBV18 and TRBJ2-7; 13 positions match TRBD2. CDR3 size: 14 residues. V shed 6 bases, J shed 6 bases, and the junction held 5 bases outside the gene matches. Germline V gene lookup returns CDR1 KGHSH and CDR2 LQKENI. CDR3 region: CASSPGTSGVEQYF. The CDR3 nucleotides read TGTGCCAGCTCCCCCGGGACTAGCGGGGTCGAGCAGTACTTC.

By sample fraction, this clonotype is medium-sized. The chain links TRBV7-9 to TRBJ2-5; a weak D match, TRBD2 (6 bases). The CDR3 spans 14 residues. Germline CDR1 SEHNR, CDR2 FQNEAQ (reference sequence). V was trimmed by 3 bases and J by 1 base, leaving 9 bases between them. CDR3 sequence (DNA): TGTGCCAGCAGCTTCCTGGGACTCCAAGAGACCCAGTACTTC. It translates to CASSFLGLQETQYF.

This clonotype is labeled medium-sized. The V call is TRBV27, the J call TRBJ1-6; 9 nucleotides align to TRBD1. CDR3 length: 15 amino acids. V was clipped by 5 bases and J by 7 bases; unmatched bases: 6. The germline V gene has CDR1 MNHEY and CDR2 SMNVEV (reference sequence). CDR3 sequence reads: CASSTDRGINSPLHF. The CDR3 DNA is TGTGCCAGCAGTACGGACAGGGGAATCAATTCACCCCTCCACTTT.

By sample fraction, this clonotype is medium-sized. The chain links TRBV28 to TRBJ2-1; D is undetermined. CDR1 is MDHEN and CDR2 is SYDVKM in the germline V gene. This CDR3 is 14 amino acids long. Trimming cost V 2 bases and J 1 base, with 6 bases left between them. CDR3 amino acids: CASSLADSYNEQFF. The DNA of the CDR3 is TGTGCCAGCAGTTTAGCCGATTCCTACAATGAGCAGTTCTTC.

This clonotype rates as large. The rearrangement joins TRBV4-2 to TRBJ2-7, with unresolved D. V was trimmed by 0 bases and J by 4 bases, leaving 13 bases between them. The CDR3 consists of 15 residues. Germline V gene sequence: CDR1 LGHNA, CDR2 YNFKEQ. The CDR3 region is CASSQDQVSNYEQYF. CDR3 nucleotide sequence: TGTGCCAGCAGCCAAGATCAGGTTAGCAATTACGAGCAGTACTTC.

This clonotype was seen repeatedly, ten times or more. V gene TRBV2 combines with J gene TRBJ2-7; 12 bases align to TRBD2. With 3 bases clipped from V and 3 bases from J, the junction kept 3 bases outside the gene matches. CDR3 size: 15 residues. CDR1 and CDR2 from the germline V gene are SNHLY and FYNNEI. The CDR3 sequence is CASSDLAGGFYEQYF. In DNA form, the CDR3 reads TGTGCCAGCAGTGACCTAGCGGGGGGGTTCTACGAGCAGTACTTC.

In its sample, this clonotype was seen many times. The genes are TRBV29-1 and TRBJ2-6, with 8 bases identical to TRBD1. This CDR3 spans 16 amino acids. Germline lookup yields CDR1 SQVTM and CDR2 ANQGSEA. Trimming took 6 bases from V and 4 from J; bases not matched to a gene: 11. In DNA, the CDR3 is TGCAGCGTCCTTGGGCAGGGGGCGACGGGGGCCAACGTCCTGACTTTC. It yields the protein CSVLGQGATGANVLTF.

Many counts were recorded for this clonotype. The chain couples TRBV6-5 to TRBJ1-1; TRBD1 aligns across 8 bases. This CDR3 has 14 residues. Germline V gene lookup returns CDR1 MNHEY and CDR2 SVGAGI. Trimming removed 6 bases from V and 5 bases from J; junction bases left unmatched: 8. CDR3 DNA: TGTGCCAGCAGCGACAGGGGCCGCGGTACTGAAGCTTTCTTT. It specifies CASSDRGRGTEAFF.

This chain joins TRBV27 and TRBJ1-1; D may be TRBD1 (6 bases). V lost 6 bases and J 4 bases, leaving 12 bases between the germline ends. Germline V lookup: CDR1 MNHEY, CDR2 SMNVEV (reference sequence). The CDR3 consists of 13 residues. CDR3 region: CASSSQGTTEAFF. As DNA, the CDR3 is TGTGCCAGCAGCTCGCAGGGGACCACTGAAGCTTTCTTT.

This clonotype was recorded many times. The V call is TRBV15, the J call TRBJ2-2, with 9 bases lining up with TRBD1. With V trimmed by 0 bases and J by 6 bases, 5 bases remained unmatched. In germline, CDR1 is LNHNV, CDR2 YYDKDF (reference sequence). The CDR3 covers 16 residues. The DNA of the CDR3 is TGTGCCACCAGCAGAGATTGGGGACAGGGAGCCGGGGAGCTGTTTTTT. Translating it yields CATSRDWGQGAGELFF.

The chain joins TRBV28 to TRBJ1-6, with D possibly TRBD1 on 6 matching bases. This CDR3 is 15 amino acids long. Germline CDR1 is MDHEN and CDR2 is SYDVKM. Trimming removed 5 bases from V and 9 bases from J, with 17 bases in between. The CDR3 nucleotides are TGTGCCAGCAGTCCCGGGACATCCGGGGGTTCACCCCTCCACTTT. This translates into CASSPGTSGGSPLHF. Supplemented by reference TRBV28 and TRBJ1-6, the full variable domain reads DVKVTQSSRYLVKRTGEKVFLECVQDMDHENMFWYRQDPGLGLRLIYFSYDVKMKEKGDIPEGYSVSREKKERFSLILESASTNQTSMYLCASSPGTSGGSPLHFGNGTRLTVT.

This chain joins TRBV27 and TRBJ1-2; TRBD1 might be the D (6 bases). Per the germline V gene, CDR1 is MNHEY and CDR2 is SMNVEV (reference sequence). V lost 2 bases and J 4 bases, leaving 17 bases between the germline ends. The CDR3 length is 16 residues. The CDR3 reads CASSLKGDRASYGYTF. The CDR3 bases are TGTGCCAGCAGTTTAAAGGGGGACCGAGCCTCCTATGGCTACACCTTC.

In its sample, this clonotype ranks as medium-sized. The CDR3 DNA is TGCAGTGCTAGAGGACACGTCCTTAGCGGGGGGACCCTCGGGGAGACCCAGTACTTC. As protein: CSARGHVLSGGTLGETQYF. V and J are TRBV20-1 and TRBJ2-5; 10 bases are a match to TRBD2. Per germline, CDR1 DFQATT and CDR2 SNEGSKA (reference sequence). The CDR3 runs to 19 residues. Trimming cost V 1 base and J 5 bases; bases outside gene matches: 19.

Only a few counts were recorded for this clonotype. The CDR3 spells CASSPRQGGKQPQHF. The CDR3 coding sequence is TGTGCCAGCTCGCCAAGACAGGGGGGAAAGCAGCCCCAGCATTTT. This rearrangement joins TRBV18 to TRBJ1-5; 9 bases are a match to TRBD1. The CDR3 extends over 15 amino acids. J gave up 7 bases and V 6 bases, and 10 bases lay outside the gene matches. Germline CDR1 KGHSH, CDR2 LQKENI. Using reference TRBV18 and TRBJ1-5 for the parts outside the CDR3, the full variable domain is NAGVMQNPRHLVRRRGQEARLRCSPMKGHSHVYWYRQLPEEGLKFMVYLQKENIIDESGMPKERFSAEFPKEGPSILRIQQVVRGDSAAYFCASSPRQGGKQPQHFGDGTRLSIL.

At least ten counts were recorded for this clonotype. The chain recombines TRBV5-1 with TRBJ1-2; possible D gene TRBD1, 5 bases. V dropped 0 bases and J dropped 0 bases, with 12 bases sitting between them. Germline loops: CDR1 SGHRS, CDR2 YFSETQ. The CDR3 totals 16 residues. The chain's CDR3 is CASSLAGLETNYGYTF. DNA for the CDR3: TGCGCCAGCAGCTTGGCGGGACTGGAGACTAACTATGGCTACACCTTC.

The chain joins TRBV25-1 to TRBJ2-1; D call uncertain. The CDR3 is 16 amino acids. The V gene's germline CDR1 is MGHDK and CDR2 SYGVNS. With 2 bases removed from V and 7 bases from J, the gap between germline ends came to 18 bases. CDR3 DNA sequence: TGTGCCAGCAGTGAACCTTATCCCAGGTCCATGAATGAGCAGTTCTTC. Translating gives CASSEPYPRSMNEQFF.

This clonotype is termed medium-sized. The chain has TRBV7-9 and TRBJ2-4, with D maybe TRBD1 (6 bases). The CDR3 is made up of 13 amino acids. Germline V gene lookup returns CDR1 SEHNR and CDR2 FQNEAQ (reference sequence). The germline V and J ends were trimmed by 2 bases and 7 bases, with 9 bases remaining between them. CDR3 sequence (DNA): TGTGCCAGCAGCTTACTTCAGGGGAACATTCAGTACTTC. Protein sequence: CASSLLQGNIQYF.

By share, this clonotype ranks as medium-sized. This rearrangement joins TRBV6-5 to TRBJ1-6; no definite D call. This CDR3 is 14 amino acids long. V dropped 5 bases and J dropped 3 bases, with 8 bases sitting between them. Germline CDR1 is MNHEY and CDR2 is SVGAGI. DNA for the CDR3: TGTGCCAGCAGTGGAGGGAACTATAATTCACCCCTCCACTTT. It is translated as CASSGGNYNSPLHF.

This chain connects TRBV6-5 to TRBJ1-1, with 10 bases aligning to TRBD1. CDR1 is MNHEY and CDR2 is SVGAGI in the germline V gene. This CDR3 has 15 amino acids. J was trimmed by 0 bases and V by 5 bases; bases with no gene match: 3. CDR3 sequence reads: CASSKTGGLNTEAFF. The DNA of the CDR3 is TGTGCCAGCAGTAAGACAGGGGGCCTGAACACTGAAGCTTTCTTT.

By share, this clonotype counts as medium-sized. The chain carries TRBV3-1 and TRBJ1-2; a possible D gene is TRBD1 (6 bases). V was shortened by 7 bases and J by 4 bases, with 16 bases between the two germline ends. Germline values: CDR1 LGHDT, CDR2 YNNKEL (reference sequence). The CDR3 has 14 amino acids. CDR3 DNA: TGTGCCAGCAAATCACAGGGAACGTCCTATGGCTACACCTTC. It codes for CASKSQGTSYGYTF. Full variable domain (outside the CDR3, taken from reference TRBV3-1 and TRBJ1-2): DTAVSQTPKYLVTQMGNDKSIKCEQNLGHDTMYWYKQDSKKFLKIMFSYNNKELIINETVPNRFSPKSPDKAHLNLHINSLELGDSAVYFCASKSQGTSYGYTFGSGTRLTVV.

By proportion, this clonotype is medium-sized. The V and J genes are TRBV9 and TRBJ2-3; TRBD1 aligns across 8 bases. CDR3 length: 13 amino acids. J gave up 4 bases and V 7 bases, and 5 bases lay outside the gene matches. Germline lookup yields CDR1 SGDLS and CDR2 YYNGEE. In DNA, the CDR3 is TGTGCCAGCGGCCAGGGGGCATCAGATACGCAGTATTTT. Its translation: CASGQGASDTQYF.

The sample holds many counts of this clonotype. The gene calls are TRBV29-1 and TRBJ1-2; 7 bases match TRBD1. V was pared by 6 bases and J by 6 bases, with 10 bases of the junction left unmatched. Germline CDR1 and CDR2: SQVTM and ANQGSEA. The length of the CDR3 is 13 residues. Written as DNA, the CDR3 is TGCAGCGTGCCCAGGGGGGGCCCGAATGGCTACACCTTC. It specifies CSVPRGGPNGYTF.

This clonotype was detected ten times or more. The chain combines TRBV2 with TRBJ2-7; D not certain. The germline V gene encodes CDR1 SNHLY and CDR2 FYNNEI. Trimming removed 4 bases at V and 3 bases at J, with 7 bases between. This CDR3 spans 12 amino acids. The CDR3 nucleotides read TGTGCCAGCAGTGTTCGTTACTACGAGCAGTACTTC. It codes for CASSVRYYEQYF.